A selection of T cell receptor beta chains follows, all from one sample in a study of cytomegalovirus exposure and HLA in healthy donors. The assay was immunoSEQ multiplex PCR, and TCRdb's table has in-frame clones only and misses some. The table has about 140,000 clones, 60% to 80% seen once. The sequenced sample consisted of PBMCs. These receptor sequences come from a woman in her forties or fifties in good health and CMV-seronegative. The CDR3 runs from the conserved cysteine through the conserved F or W. The order of the fields is J gene, V gene, clone size, D gene, CDR3 protein, CDR3 DNA. D genes are given only for firm matches. Size is omitted from some rows. Given values are once, few, many or a class for expanded clones.

J: TRBJ1-3; V: TRBV5-4; size: NA; D: NA; CDR3: CASSLDGALSGNTIYF; DNA: TGTGCCAGCAGCTTGGATGGGGCCCTCTCTGGAAACACCATATATTTT
J: TRBJ1-4; V: TRBV5-1; size: few; D: TRBD1; CDR3: CASSSTGGWDEKLFF; DNA: TGCGCCAGCAGCTCCACAGGGGGCTGGGATGAAAAACTGTTTTTT
J: TRBJ2-2; V: TRBV21-1; size: NA; D: NA; CDR3: CASSESGQTNTGELFF; DNA: TGTGCCAGCAGCGAATCGGGACAGACAAACACCGGGGAGCTGTTTTTT
J: TRBJ1-2; V: TRBV19; size: NA; D: TRBD1; CDR3: CASSTRYRGRYGYTF; DNA: TGTGCCAGTAGTACCCGGTACAGGGGAAGGTATGGCTACACCTTC
J: TRBJ2-1; V: TRBV11-2; size: NA; D: NA; CDR3: CASSHYDRSTYNEQFF; DNA: TGTGCCAGCAGCCATTATGACAGGTCCACCTACAATGAGCAGTTCTTC
J: TRBJ1-1; V: TRBV15; size: few; D: NA; CDR3: CATRQGNLDTEAFF; DNA: TGTGCCACCAGGCAGGGGAATCTGGACACTGAAGCTTTCTTT
J: TRBJ1-1; V: TRBV19; size: NA; D: TRBD1; CDR3: CASSLWTGNTEAFF; DNA: TGTGCCAGTAGTCTATGGACAGGGAACACTGAAGCTTTCTTT
J: TRBJ2-7; V: TRBV28; size: NA; D: TRBD1; CDR3: CASSRQGPYEQYF; DNA: TGTGCCAGCAGCCGACAGGGTCCCTACGAGCAGTACTTC
J: TRBJ2-5; V: TRBV7-9; size: NA; D: TRBD1; CDR3: CASSWSRTGAIVETQYF; DNA: TGTGCCAGCAGCTGGTCTAGGACAGGGGCAATTGTAGAGACCCAGTACTTC
J: TRBJ2-3; V: TRBV15; size: NA; D: TRBD2; CDR3: CATSKASGGTDTQYF; DNA: TGTGCCACCAGCAAAGCTAGCGGCGGCACAGATACGCAGTATTTT
J: TRBJ2-1; V: TRBV6-1; size: NA; D: NA; CDR3: CASSEDGDWGFREQFF; DNA: TGTGCCAGCAGTGAAGATGGGGACTGGGGATTTCGGGAGCAGTTCTTC
J: TRBJ2-2; V: TRBV5-1; size: NA; D: TRBD2; CDR3: CASSLGGGLRANTGELFF; DNA: TGCGCCAGCAGCTTAGGCGGGGGGCTCCGAGCGAACACCGGGGAGCTGTTTTTT
J: TRBJ2-7; V: TRBV29-1; size: NA; D: TRBD2; CDR3: CSVGTSGGGYEQYF; DNA: TGCAGCGTTGGGACTAGCGGGGGGGGTTACGAGCAGTACTTC
J: TRBJ1-2; V: TRBV6-1; size: few; D: TRBD1; CDR3: CASRDRGLHHYGYTF; DNA: TGTGCCAGCCGGGACAGGGGGCTTCATCACTATGGCTACACCTTC
J: TRBJ2-7; V: TRBV11-1; size: NA; D: TRBD2; CDR3: CASSQRGGVSYEQYF; DNA: TGTGCCAGCAGCCAACGCGGGGGGGTTTCCTACGAGCAGTACTTC
J: TRBJ1-2; V: TRBV7-2; size: NA; D: TRBD1; CDR3: CASSLDPARQGWYGYTF; DNA: TGTGCCAGCAGCTTAGACCCCGCGCGACAGGGATGGTATGGCTACACCTTC
J: TRBJ1-4; V: TRBV7-8; size: few; D: NA; CDR3: CASSSVRFSTNEKLFF; DNA: TGTGCCAGCAGCAGCGTTCGATTCTCAACTAATGAAAAACTGTTTTTT
J: TRBJ1-4; V: TRBV5-1; size: NA; D: NA; CDR3: CASSFSATNEKLFF; DNA: TGCGCCAGCAGCTTCAGTGCAACTAATGAAAAACTGTTTTTT
J: TRBJ2-5; V: TRBV7-9; size: NA; D: TRBD1; CDR3: CASSSLGQGVAETQYF; DNA: TGTGCCAGCAGCTCCCTGGGACAGGGGGTCGCAGAGACCCAGTACTTC
J: TRBJ2-7; V: TRBV7-9; size: NA; D: TRBD1; CDR3: CASRRQGSSYEQYF; DNA: TGTGCCAGCAGACGACAGGGGAGCTCCTACGAGCAGTACTTC
J: TRBJ1-2; V: TRBV4-2; size: NA; D: NA; CDR3: CASSQDSGRGYTF; DNA: TGTGCCAGCAGCCAAGATTCAGGGCGTGGCTACACCTTC
J: TRBJ1-5; V: TRBV4-1; size: NA; D: NA; CDR3: CASSQDQGMRQPQHF; DNA: TGCGCCAGCAGCCAAGATCAGGGGATGCGTCAGCCCCAGCATTTT
J: TRBJ1-1; V: TRBV6-5; size: NA; D: NA; CDR3: CASSARQSTEAFF; DNA: TGTGCCAGCAGTGCTCGACAGAGCACTGAAGCTTTCTTT
J: TRBJ2-1; V: TRBV2; size: NA; D: NA; CDR3: CAVRSGSYNEQFF; DNA: TGTGCCGTTCGGTCAGGGTCCTACAATGAGCAGTTCTTC
J: TRBJ1-2; V: TRBV5-1; size: NA; D: TRBD1; CDR3: CASSQTGLYGYTF; DNA: TGCGCCAGCAGCCAGACAGGGCTGTATGGCTACACCTTC
J: TRBJ2-2; V: TRBV11-3; size: NA; D: NA; CDR3: CASSLQGTLNTGELFF; DNA: TGTGCCAGCAGCCTTCAGGGGACACTGAACACCGGGGAGCTGTTTTTT
J: TRBJ2-4; V: TRBV7-2; size: NA; D: NA; CDR3: CASSTSEKNIQYF; DNA: TGTGCCAGCAGCACAAGCGAGAAAAACATTCAGTACTTC
J: TRBJ2-3; V: TRBV5-4; size: NA; D: NA; CDR3: CASSSQADTQYF; DNA: TGTGCCAGCAGCTCCCAAGCGGATACGCAGTATTTT
J: TRBJ2-4; V: TRBV5-1; size: NA; D: NA; CDR3: CASSRGTDLAKNIQYF; DNA: TGCGCCAGCAGCAGGGGAACCGATCTAGCCAAAAACATTCAGTACTTC
J: TRBJ1-1; V: TRBV7-9; size: NA; D: TRBD1; CDR3: CASSSDRTPGNTEAFF; DNA: TGTGCCAGCAGCTCGGACAGGACCCCTGGGAACACTGAAGCTTTCTTT
J: TRBJ2-5; V: TRBV4-1; size: NA; D: TRBD2; CDR3: CASSQQLAGQETQYF; DNA: TGCGCCAGCAGCCAACAATTAGCGGGTCAAGAGACCCAGTACTTC
J: TRBJ1-1; V: TRBV7-3; size: NA; D: NA; CDR3: CASSFTGANTEAFF; DNA: TGTGCCAGCAGCTTCACTGGGGCGAACACTGAAGCTTTCTTT
J: TRBJ2-7; V: TRBV9; size: NA; D: NA; CDR3: CASSVATGNSYEQYF; DNA: TGTGCCAGCAGCGTAGCTACAGGGAACTCCTACGAGCAGTACTTC
J: TRBJ1-1; V: TRBV7-9; size: NA; D: NA; CDR3: CASSLEFSTEAFF; DNA: TGTGCCAGCAGCCTCGAATTTAGCACTGAAGCTTTCTTT
J: TRBJ2-7; V: TRBV2; size: NA; D: TRBD2; CDR3: CASSEWAGVSYEQYF; DNA: TGTGCCAGCAGTGAATGGGCGGGGGTTTCCTACGAGCAGTACTTC
J: TRBJ2-7; V: TRBV9; size: few; D: NA; CDR3: CASSQGGGDEQYF; DNA: TGTGCCAGCAGCCAGGGTGGAGGGGACGAGCAGTACTTC
J: TRBJ2-3; V: TRBV5-1; size: NA; D: TRBD2; CDR3: CASSFSGGPTSTDTQYF; DNA: TGCGCCAGCAGCTTTAGCGGGGGGCCGACAAGCACAGATACGCAGTATTTT
J: TRBJ1-4; V: TRBV4-3; size: NA; D: NA; CDR3: CASSQDRTTNEKLFF; DNA: TGCGCCAGCAGCCAAGACAGAACAACTAATGAAAAACTGTTTTTT
J: TRBJ2-3; V: TRBV21-1; size: NA; D: NA; CDR3: CASSKVSGGTHSTDTQYF; DNA: TGTGCCAGCAGCAAAGTGAGCGGGGGGACCCATAGCACAGATACGCAGTATTTT
J: TRBJ1-5; V: TRBV19; size: NA; D: NA; CDR3: CASSTLPVTLLYSNQPQHF; DNA: TGTGCCAGTAGTACGCTTCCCGTAACTCTACTCTATAGCAATCAGCCCCAGCATTTT
J: TRBJ2-7; V: TRBV19; size: NA; D: NA; CDR3: CASSTQGSYEQYF; DNA: TGTGCCAGTAGTACACAGGGCTCCTACGAGCAGTACTTC
J: TRBJ2-7; V: TRBV7-6; size: NA; D: TRBD1; CDR3: CASSLGQVYEQYF; DNA: TGTGCCAGCAGCCTTGGACAGGTCTACGAGCAGTACTTC
J: TRBJ1-1; V: TRBV29-1; size: NA; D: NA; CDR3: CSVVTSSEAFF; DNA: TGCAGCGTTGTAACCTCGAGTGAAGCTTTCTTT
J: TRBJ1-5; V: TRBV6-6; size: NA; D: NA; CDR3: CASSYDRPNQPQHF; DNA: TGTGCCAGCAGTTATGACAGGCCAAATCAGCCCCAGCATTTT
J: TRBJ2-2; V: TRBV5-1; size: few; D: TRBD2; CDR3: CASSLDGGGRTGELFF; DNA: TGCGCCAGCAGCTTGGATGGCGGGGGGAGGACCGGGGAGCTGTTTTTT
J: TRBJ1-1; V: TRBV5-5; size: NA; D: NA; CDR3: CASSSRDWVNTEAFF; DNA: TGTGCCAGCAGCTCCAGGGATTGGGTGAACACTGAAGCTTTCTTT
J: TRBJ2-1; V: TRBV25-1; size: NA; D: NA; CDR3: CASSETSPEQFF; DNA: TGTGCCAGCAGTGAAACTAGCCCTGAGCAGTTCTTC
J: TRBJ1-5; V: TRBV9; size: NA; D: NA; CDR3: CASSVGANSNQPQHF; DNA: TGTGCCAGCAGCGTAGGTGCGAATAGCAATCAGCCCCAGCATTTT
J: TRBJ2-1; V: TRBV7-8; size: NA; D: TRBD1; CDR3: CASSIRDSSFF; DNA: TGTGCCAGCAGCATCCGGGACAGCTCGTTCTTC
J: TRBJ2-3; V: TRBV5-1; size: NA; D: NA; CDR3: CASSLEQPRTDTQYF; DNA: TGCGCCAGCAGCTTGGAACAGCCGCGCACAGATACGCAGTATTTT
J: TRBJ1-6; V: TRBV5-1; size: NA; D: NA; CDR3: CASSLQPDRYSSYNPPLHF; DNA: TGCGCCAGCAGCTTGCAACCGGACAGATATAGCTCCTATAATCCACCCCTCCACTTT
J: TRBJ1-5; V: TRBV7-6; size: NA; D: NA; CDR3: CASSLVAGSNQPQHF; DNA: TGTGCCAGCAGCTTAGTGGCAGGCAGCAATCAGCCCCAGCATTTT
J: TRBJ2-3; V: TRBV28; size: NA; D: NA; CDR3: CASSPFGEGAQDTQYF; DNA: TGTGCCAGCAGTCCCTTTGGTGAGGGAGCTCAGGATACGCAGTATTTT
J: TRBJ2-1; V: TRBV2; size: NA; D: TRBD2; CDR3: CASGTSDYNEQFF; DNA: TGTGCCAGCGGGACTAGCGATTACAATGAGCAGTTCTTC
J: TRBJ2-1; V: TRBV6-5; size: NA; D: NA; CDR3: CASSVDRNYNEQFF; DNA: TGTGCCAGCAGTGTCGACAGGAACTACAATGAGCAGTTCTTC